Each of the 23 T cell receptor beta chains below was sequenced from the same sample in a study of cytomegalovirus exposure and HLA in healthy donors. It was with 60 Vbeta and 13 Jbeta primers that the PCR ran. Method: immunoSEQ multiplex PCR; TCRdb's copy keeps in-frame clones and lacks some. The top ten hold about 0.5% of the sample, which has 160,000 or so clones, around 80% seen once. The sample was PBMCs. Receptors originate from a woman aged 45 to 65 in good health and CMV-seronegative.

The chain is built from TRBV28 and TRBJ2-1; D gene uncertain. With 8 bases removed from V and 2 bases from J, the gap between germline ends came to 10 bases. CDR1 and CDR2 (germline): MDHEN, SYDVKM. The CDR3 sequence is 13 residues long. The DNA of the CDR3 is TGTGCCAGCTCCGACTGGGCCTACAATGAGCAGTTCTTC. It codes for CASSDWAYNEQFF.

The rearrangement joins TRBV19 to TRBJ1-5, with 12 nucleotides matching TRBD1. The V gene end was trimmed by 5 bases and the J gene end by 7 bases; junction bases not matched to a gene: 3. CDR3 size: 14 residues. The germline gives CDR1 LNHDA, CDR2 SQIVND (reference sequence). The CDR3 DNA sequence: TGTGCCAGTAGTGCCGGGACAGGGGGCCAGCCCCAGCATTTT. The encoded protein is CASSAGTGGQPQHF.

The chain combines TRBV19 with TRBJ1-1; D possibly corresponds to TRBD1 (6 bases). The germline V and J ends were trimmed by 4 bases and 7 bases, with 13 bases remaining between them. Germline values: CDR1 LNHDA, CDR2 SQIVND (reference sequence). The CDR3 is 13 amino acids. The CDR3, as DNA: TGTGCCAGTAGTACGGGTGGGACAAGTGAAGCTTTCTTT. It is translated as CASSTGGTSEAFF. The full variable domain, with the rest looked up from reference TRBV19 and TRBJ1-1, is DGGITQSPKYLFRKEGQNVTLSCEQNLNHDAMYWYRQDPGQGLRLIYYSQIVNDFQKGDIAEGYSVSREKKESFPLTVTSAQKNPTAFYLCASSTGGTSEAFFGQGTRLTVV.

V gene TRBV6-5 combines with J gene TRBJ2-1, with a weak D call TRBD2 (5 bases). The CDR3 loop spans 15 amino acids. The germline V gene encodes CDR1 MNHEY and CDR2 SVGAGI. Trimming cost V 6 bases and J 7 bases, with 19 bases left between them. CDR3 region: CASSYRYKRVNEQFF. In DNA form, the CDR3 reads TGTGCCAGCAGCTATAGATATAAGAGGGTGAATGAGCAGTTCTTC.

Only a few counts were recorded for this clone. This chain uses TRBV7-2 with TRBJ2-1; 8 bases line up with TRBD2. The CDR3 consists of 16 residues. The germline CDR1 and CDR2 sequences are SGHTA and FQGNSA. V lost 4 bases, J lost 2 bases, and 7 bases stayed unmatched. CDR3 DNA sequence: TGTGCCAGCAGCTCTCCCCTAGCGGGTACCTACAATGAGCAGTTCTTC. Protein product: CASSSPLAGTYNEQFF.

V gene TRBV5-1 combines with J gene TRBJ2-3; D remains unclear. The germline CDR1 and CDR2 sequences are SGHRS and YFSETQ. Trimming shortened V by 0 bases and J by 0 bases, and 5 bases separated the two germline ends. CDR3 length: 14 amino acids. The DNA of the CDR3 is TGCGCCAGCAGCTTGGACAGAAGCACAGATACGCAGTATTTT. As protein: CASSLDRSTDTQYF.

The V and J genes are TRBV15 and TRBJ2-7; tentative D call: TRBD1 (6 bases). This CDR3 contains 15 residues. Germline V gene data show CDR1 as LNHNV and CDR2 as YYDKDF (reference sequence). The ends were cut back, 0 bases at V and 4 bases at J, with 13 bases in the middle. CDR3 sequence: CATSRDTGTTYEQYF. In DNA form, the CDR3 reads TGTGCCACCAGCAGAGATACAGGGACCACATACGAGCAGTACTTC. Supplemented by reference TRBV15 and TRBJ2-7, the full variable domain reads DAMVIQNPRYQVTQFGKPVTLSCSQTLNHNVMYWYQQKSSQAPKLLFHYYDKDFNNEADTPDNFQSRRPNTSFCFLDIRSPGLGDTAMYLCATSRDTGTTYEQYFGPGTRLTVT.

The genes are TRBV28 and TRBJ1-1, with 10 bases fitting TRBD1. This CDR3 spans 17 amino acids. With V trimmed by 3 bases and J by 4 bases, 11 bases remained unmatched. Germline V CDR1 and CDR2: MDHEN, SYDVKM. CDR3 nucleotides: TGTGCCAGCAGTTTGAGCGACAGGGGGCCTTGGATCACTGAAGCTTTCTTT. The encoded protein is CASSLSDRGPWITEAFF.

The chain combines TRBV5-1 with TRBJ1-1, with 7 positions matching TRBD1. V gave up 1 base and J gave up 5 bases; unmatched junction bases: 14. Germline CDR1 and CDR2: SGHRS and YFSETQ. The length of the CDR3 is 17 residues. CDR3 in amino acids: CASSLSLSRQGKTEAFF. As DNA, the CDR3 is TGCGCCAGCAGCTTGTCCCTATCACGACAGGGTAAGACTGAAGCTTTCTTT.

The V call is TRBV27, the J call TRBJ2-7; 7 nucleotides agree with TRBD2. CDR1 and CDR2 from the germline V gene are MNHEY and SMNVEV (reference sequence). Germline trimming cut 5 bases from V and 5 bases from J; bases unmatched to any gene: 15. The CDR3 has 16 amino acids. For the CDR3, the DNA is TGTGCCAGCAGTACCTACCTGGGGGGGTTCATCGACGAGCAGTACTTC. This translates into CASSTYLGGFIDEQYF.

This chain links TRBV7-9 with TRBJ2-2; the match to TRBD2 covers 8 bases. With 5 bases clipped from V and 6 bases from J, the junction kept 14 bases outside the gene matches. This CDR3 has 17 residues. Germline-derived CDR1 and CDR2 are SEHNR and FQNEAQ (reference sequence). CDR3 DNA: TGTGCCAGCAGCCGAGGCGGGGGGCATCTTAAACCCGGGGAGCTGTTTTTT. Translating it yields CASSRGGGHLKPGELFF.

The chain couples TRBV28 to TRBJ1-1; maybe TRBD1 (5 bases). The V end lost 5 bases, the J end lost 3 bases, and 13 bases lay between the germline ends. CDR1 and CDR2 from the germline V gene are MDHEN and SYDVKM. The CDR3 has 14 residues. The CDR3 is CASSGGGSDTEAFF. For the CDR3, the DNA is TGTGCCAGCAGTGGGGGGGGGAGCGACACTGAAGCTTTCTTT.

In its sample, this clone was seen a few times. The V call is TRBV5-1, the J call TRBJ1-1; D not certain. The CDR3 has 15 amino acids. Trimming removed 4 bases at V and 0 bases at J, with 13 bases between. Germline V gives CDR1 SGHRS, CDR2 YFSETQ. CDR3 DNA: TGCGCCAGCAGCCCCCAGTCAGGTCTGAACACTGAAGCTTTCTTT. This translates into CASSPQSGLNTEAFF.

The chain uses TRBV5-1 and TRBJ1-5, with a tentative D call TRBD1 (6 bases). V lost 5 bases to trimming and J lost 8 bases, with 20 bases between them. The CDR3 consists of 15 residues. Germline values: CDR1 SGHRS, CDR2 YFSETQ. CDR3 residues: CASSPGATGSEPQHF. CDR3 DNA: TGCGCCAGCAGTCCTGGGGCCACAGGGTCTGAGCCCCAGCATTTT.

The chain combines TRBV7-9 with TRBJ2-1, with D possibly being TRBD1 (6 bases). The CDR3 is 15 amino acids. Germline V gene data show CDR1 as SEHNR and CDR2 as FQNEAQ (reference sequence). Trimming cost V 1 base and J 4 bases, with 11 bases left between them. CDR3 protein: CASSLVGGSYNEQFF. CDR3 nucleotide sequence: TGTGCCAGCAGCTTAGTTGGGGGCTCATACAATGAGCAGTTCTTC. Using reference TRBV7-9 and TRBJ2-1 for the parts outside the CDR3, the full variable domain is DTGVSQNPRHKITKRGQNVTFRCDPISEHNRLYWYRQTLGQGPEFLTYFQNEAQLEKSRLLSDRFSAERPKGSFSTLEIQRTEQGDSAMYLCASSLVGGSYNEQFFGPGTRLTVL.

The chain carries TRBV27 and TRBJ1-3; the match to TRBD1 covers 10 bases. Germline-derived CDR1 and CDR2 are MNHEY and SMNVEV (reference sequence). Losses at the gene ends were 3 bases for V and 0 bases for J; bases not matched to a gene: 11. This CDR3 is built from 19 residues. CDR3: CASSLPLGQGNDSGNTIYF. The DNA of the CDR3 is TGTGCCAGCAGTTTGCCCCTGGGACAGGGGAACGACTCTGGAAACACCATATATTTT.

This chain uses TRBV6-6 with TRBJ2-5; weak D call: TRBD2 (5 bases). CDR1 is MNHNY, CDR2 SVGAGI, per germline (reference sequence). V lost 6 bases and J lost 2, with 10 bases in between. CDR3 size: 13 residues. This CDR3 is CASRDWKQETQYF. CDR3 DNA sequence: TGTGCCAGCAGGGACTGGAAACAAGAGACCCAGTACTTC.

This clone was counted only a few times. This rearrangement joins TRBV7-9 to TRBJ1-5, with 8 bases that match TRBD1. V gave up 5 bases and J gave up 2 bases; unmatched junction bases: 5. The CDR3 loop spans 15 amino acids. CDR1 and CDR2 (germline): SEHNR, FQNEAQ (reference sequence). CDR3: CASSGGQGGNQPQHF. CDR3 bases: TGTGCCAGCAGCGGAGGACAGGGAGGCAATCAGCCCCAGCATTTT.

The rearrangement uses TRBV5-6 and TRBJ1-2, with D tentatively TRBD1 (6 bases). With 0 bases removed from V and 6 bases from J, the gap between germline ends came to 12 bases. The CDR3 is 14 residues long. In germline, CDR1 is SGHDT, CDR2 YYEEEE. CDR3 residues: CASSLGGRTDGYTF. In nucleotides, the CDR3 is TGTGCCAGCAGCTTGGGGGGGCGGACGGATGGCTACACCTTC.

V gene TRBV11-2 combines with J gene TRBJ2-5; D ambiguous. CDR3 size: 12 residues. Trimming took 5 bases from V and 5 from J, leaving 9 bases between them. The germline gives CDR1 SGHAT, CDR2 FQNNGV. CDR3 sequence: CASSPPAETQYF. The CDR3 DNA reads TGTGCCAGCAGCCCCCCAGCGGAGACCCAGTACTTC.

The CDR3 coding sequence is TGTGCCAGCAGCCCCAGGGAGGGCGGGGAGCTGTTTTTT. As protein: CASSPREGGELFF. The chain combines TRBV7-9 with TRBJ2-2, with 7 bases lining up with TRBD2. The CDR3 sequence is 13 residues long. V lost 5 bases, J lost 7 bases, and 4 bases stayed unmatched. Germline V lookup: CDR1 SEHNR, CDR2 FQNEAQ (reference sequence).

The CDR3 region has the DNA TGTGCCAGCAGTTTTGCCCCCACTTTTATACGCACTGAAGCTTTCTTT. As protein: CASSFAPTFIRTEAFF. The chain is built from TRBV28 and TRBJ1-1; D gene uncertain. Germline V gene lookup returns CDR1 MDHEN and CDR2 SYDVKM. This CDR3 is built from 16 residues. V lost 3 bases and J 4 bases, leaving 18 bases between the germline ends.

The chain joins TRBV2 to TRBJ1-3, with TRBD1 matching 7 bases. The CDR3 has 18 residues. The V gene's germline CDR1 is SNHLY and CDR2 FYNNEI. J gave up 1 base and V 4 bases, and 13 bases lay outside the gene matches. DNA of the CDR3: TGTGCCAGCAGTGGAATTCGAGGGGGCCTTGGGTCTGGAAACACCATATATTTT. Translation: CASSGIRGGLGSGNTIYF. The variable domain in full, completed from reference TRBV2 and TRBJ1-3, reads EPEVTQTPSHQVTQMGQEVILRCVPISNHLYFYWYRQILGQKVEFLVSFYNNEISEKSEIFDDQFSVERPDGSNFTLKIRSTKLEDSAMYFCASSGIRGGLGSGNTIYFGEGSWLTVV.